This T cell receptor beta chain originates from a study of blood T cell repertoires in COVID-19. At the level of the study: Samples taken during acute and convalescent COVID-19 were collected in the United States, Italy and Spain. From T cells, B-cell-depleted T cells, or PBMCs came the material, which was cDNA or gDNA.

Authors' analysis steps: Cell counts per sample came from amplifying reference gene primers. Profiled with immunoSEQ multiplex PCR; TCRdb holds only in-frame clones, not every one. The DNA gave D and trimming, while V, J and clone size come from that table. The sample includes roughly 200,000 clones, 65% to 90% seen only once; the top ten take less than 2%. The germline V gene has CDR1 SGDLS and CDR2 YYNGEE. The CDR3 runs 17 residues. The J segment lost 5 bases and the V segment lost 1 base, leaving 9 bases of the junction unmatched. Sequencing input: peripheral blood. This chain uses TRBV9 with TRBJ2-3; 11 bases fit TRBD2. The TCR comes from a human donor in a cohort sampled during active COVID-19. CDR3 in DNA: TGTGCCAGCAGCGTAAAGGTTAGCGGGAGGGAGGAAGATACGCAGTATTTT. It specifies CASSVKVSGREEDTQYF. The entire variable domain, with the rest obtained from reference TRBV9 and TRBJ2-3, is as follows: DSGVTQTPKHLITATGQRVTLRCSPRSGDLSVYWYQQSLDQGLQFLIQYYNGEERAKGNILERFSAQQFPDLHSELNLSSLELGDSALYFCASSVKVSGREEDTQYFGPGTRLTVL.